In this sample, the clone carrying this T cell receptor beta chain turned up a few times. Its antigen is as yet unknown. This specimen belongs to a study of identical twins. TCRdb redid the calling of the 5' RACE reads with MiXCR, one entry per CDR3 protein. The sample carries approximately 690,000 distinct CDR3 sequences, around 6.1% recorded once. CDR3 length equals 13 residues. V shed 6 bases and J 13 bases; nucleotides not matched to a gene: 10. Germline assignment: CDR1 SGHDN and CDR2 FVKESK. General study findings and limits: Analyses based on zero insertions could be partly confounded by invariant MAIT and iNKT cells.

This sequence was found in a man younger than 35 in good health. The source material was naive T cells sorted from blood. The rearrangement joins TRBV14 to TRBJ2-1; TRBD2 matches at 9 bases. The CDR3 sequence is CASRYSGSGPQFF. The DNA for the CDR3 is TGTGCCAGCAGGTATAGCGGGAGCGGCCCTCAGTTCTTC.